This T cell receptor (beta chain) was sequenced in a study of cytomegalovirus exposure and HLA in healthy donors. Study results and caveats: Investigators reported fewer than 200 TCR beta chains as tied to cytomegalovirus. The finding came from a later analysis; first-cohort TCR clusters tended to co-occur in the 130 or so validation repertoires. Across donors, most TCRs were seen rarely, yet some public ones were widespread.

Method: immunoSEQ multiplex PCR; TCRdb's copy keeps in-frame clones and lacks some. The sample records tens of thousands of clones, 90% to 95% being singletons. Turning to this clone: Antigen specificity is unknown.

Germline V CDR1 and CDR2: SGHNT, YYREEE (reference sequence). Trimming took 2 bases from V and 4 from J; bases not matched to a gene: 4. The CDR3 contains 15 residues. The sequenced material came from PBMCs. The TCR originated in a woman aged 18-35 years in good health and CMV-seropositive. The rearrangement uses TRBV5-4 and TRBJ2-1, with 9 positions matching TRBD2. Here the CDR3 DNA reads TGTGCCAGCAGCTTCGGTACTAGCGGGTACAATGAGCAGTTCTTC. It codes for CASSFGTSGYNEQFF.